One and the same sample provided the 10 T cell receptor beta chains below, sequenced in a study of human T cells and chemical hapten exposure (dated by TCRdb to about 2021). The intended sense of this specimen's time point label: healthy volunteer bleed at 6 weeks. Total RNA was isolated from unfractionated whole blood collected in Tempus Blood RNA tubes. The library was built by means of RACE. The run used a NextSeq 500. TCRdb reanalyzed the raw reads on its own, using fastp at Q25 for trimming and MiXCR for clone calling, and kept in-frame beta chains. Entries are consolidated by CDR3 protein sequence, retaining the most common genes and DNA. In this sample the table shows around 80,000 distinct CDR3 sequences, approximately 8% of which occur a single time. Under 2% of the sample is taken by the ten largest. Sequenced: whole blood. The receptors shown here come from a male donor in good health. Some clones in this sample may be carry-over from other donors' samples.

This clonotype came up many times. The V and J genes are TRBV6-5 and TRBJ2-4, with D possibly called TRBD1 or TRBD2 (5 bases each). Germline CDR1 MNHEY, CDR2 SVGAGI. Deletions cut 4 bases from V and 1 base from J, with 17 bases between. The CDR3 sequence is 17 residues long. CDR3 amino acids: CASSSDPPGAAKNIQYF. The CDR3 nucleotides read TGTGCCAGCAGTTCGGACCCCCCCGGGGCGGCCAAAAACATTCAGTACTTC.

There are a few counts of this clonotype. The chain recombines TRBV12-3 or TRBV12-4 with TRBJ2-1, with 8 nucleotides matching TRBD2. This CDR3 comprises 14 residues. The J segment lost 8 bases and the V segment lost 4 bases, leaving 7 bases of the junction unmatched. CDR3 in amino acids: CASSSSGSLYEQFF. CDR3 coding DNA: TGTGCCAGCAGTTCCAGCGGGAGTCTCTATGAGCAGTTCTTC.

This clonotype was found many times. The rearrangement joins TRBV12-3 or TRBV12-4 to TRBJ2-3; D unclear. Trimming took off 2 bases at V and 5 bases at J, with 11 bases between the two ends. The CDR3 is made up of 14 amino acids. CDR3 DNA: TGTGCCAGCAGTTTAAGGTTTAATGGAGATACGCAGTATTTT. Protein: CASSLRFNGDTQYF.

This clonotype was found a few times. The chain is built from TRBV28 and TRBJ2-3, with D possibly TRBD2 on 5 matching bases. With 1 base removed from V and 1 base from J, the gap between germline ends came to 21 bases. This CDR3 is 19 amino acids long. CDR1 MDHEN and CDR2 SYDVKM come from the germline V gene. The CDR3 coding sequence is TGTGCCAGCAGTTTATTCTCATCCCTGAGGCGGGTTGGCACAGATACGCAGTATTTT. Its translation is CASSLFSSLRRVGTDTQYF. Together with reference TRBV28 and TRBJ2-3, the CDR3 gives the full variable domain: DVKVTQSSRYLVKRTGEKVFLECVQDMDHENMFWYRQDPGLGLRLIYFSYDVKMKEKGDIPEGYSVSREKKERFSLILESASTNQTSMYLCASSLFSSLRRVGTDTQYFGPGTRLTVL.

This clonotype was seen ten or more times. J is TRBJ1-4 and V is TRBV13; D gene unclear. CDR1 is PRHDT and CDR2 is FYEKMQ in the germline V gene (reference sequence). Between the trimmed V and J ends, which lost 2 bases and 0 bases, there was a span of 10 bases. The CDR3 is made up of 16 amino acids. The CDR3 reads CASSLRGGTTNEKLFF. The DNA of the CDR3 is TGTGCCAGCAGCTTACGGGGAGGGACAACTAATGAAAAACTGTTTTTT. The full variable domain, completed using reference TRBV13 and TRBJ1-4, is AAGVIQSPRHLIKEKRETATLKCYPIPRHDTVYWYQQGPGQDPQFLISFYEKMQSDKGSIPDRFSAQQFSDYHSELNMSSLELGDSALYFCASSLRGGTTNEKLFFGSGTQLSVL.

This clonotype was counted many times. One junction end disagrees with the germline gene, perhaps due to a read error. The V and J genes are TRBV5-1 and TRBJ1-1, with 9 nucleotides matching TRBD1. The CDR3 loop spans 13 amino acids. Germline CDR1 reads SGHRS; CDR2 reads YFSETQ. The CDR3 DNA sequence: TGTGCCAGCAGCTTGGACAGGGGTACTGAAGCTTTCTTT. It translates to CASSLDRGTEAFF.

V and J are TRBV5-6 and TRBJ2-2; D is unclear. Germline lookup yields CDR1 SGHDT and CDR2 YYEEEE. This CDR3 has 13 amino acids. V was trimmed by 4 bases and J by 7 bases, leaving 11 bases between them. CDR3 in DNA: TGTGCCAGCAGCCGTACCCCCGGCGGGGAGCTGTTTTTT. Translation gives CASSRTPGGELFF. The variable domain in full, completed from reference TRBV5-6 and TRBJ2-2, reads DAGVTQSPTHLIKTRGQQVTLRCSPKSGHDTVSWYQQALGQGPQFIFQYYEEEERQRGNFPDRFSGHQFPNYSSELNVNALLLGDSALYLCASSRTPGGELFFGEGSRLTVL.

The sample holds many counts of this clonotype. The chain is built from TRBV5-5 and TRBJ2-2, with D possibly being TRBD1 (5 bases). Germline CDR1 reads SGHKS; CDR2 reads YYEKEE (reference sequence). The CDR3 totals 17 residues. V was shortened by 1 base and J by 1 base, with 14 bases between the two germline ends. DNA for the CDR3: TGTGCCAGCAGCTTGAGGCAGGGATTGCGGAACACCGGGGAGCTGTTTTTT. Translation: CASSLRQGLRNTGELFF.

The V gene is TRBV20-1, the J gene TRBJ1-5, with 10 positions matching TRBD1. This CDR3 contains 13 residues. Trimming removed 4 bases from V and 10 bases from J; junction bases left unmatched: 7. Germline V gives CDR1 DFQATT, CDR2 SNEGSKA (reference sequence). CDR3 protein: CSANRDRGFPQHF. The CDR3 DNA reads as TGCAGTGCTAACCGGGACAGGGGTTTTCCCCAGCATTTT.

This chain connects TRBV7-7 to TRBJ2-1; 8 bases fit TRBD2. CDR3 length: 14 amino acids. Germline CDR1 and CDR2: SSHAT and FNYEAQ (reference sequence). V lost 4 bases and J lost 4; bases outside the gene matches: 3. Written as DNA, the CDR3 is TGTGCCAGCAGCTCGGGCGGGAGGTACAATGAGCAGTTCTTC. Translated: CASSSGGRYNEQFF. The complete variable domain, with remaining parts taken from reference TRBV7-7 and TRBJ2-1, reads GAGVSQSPRYKVTKRGQDVTLRCDPISSHATLYWYQQALGQGPEFLTYFNYEAQPDKSGLPSDRFSAERPEGSISTLTIQRTEQRDSAMYRCASSSGGRYNEQFFGPGTRLTVL.